This entry lists 24 T cell receptor beta chains sequenced from one sample in a study of T cells of healthy individuals. TCRdb passed the 5' RACE reads through MiXCR, listing each CDR3 protein once. The repertoire holds some 85,000 distinct CDR3 sequences, with about 5.5% as singletons. The receptor set was obtained from a female donor in good health.

This clonotype was observed many times. V is TRBV5-1 and J is TRBJ2-5; 8 nucleotides agree with TRBD2. Germline CDR1 is SGHRS and CDR2 is YFSETQ. This CDR3 spans 14 amino acids. With 0 bases clipped from V and 7 bases from J, the junction kept 5 bases outside the gene matches. CDR3: CASSLGSGTGTQYF. CDR3 DNA sequence: TGCGCCAGCAGCTTGGGTAGCGGGACCGGGACCCAGTACTTC.

In this sample, this clonotype turned up many times. The chain has TRBV12-3 or TRBV12-4 and TRBJ2-1, with 9 nucleotides matching TRBD1. This CDR3 is 16 amino acids long. Losses at the gene ends were 4 bases for V and 6 bases for J; bases not matched to a gene: 10. This CDR3 is CASSSSWGTGFNEQFF. The DNA of the CDR3 is TGTGCCAGCAGTTCAAGTTGGGGGACAGGGTTCAATGAGCAGTTCTTC.

The J gene is TRBJ2-3, the V gene TRBV4-1; 8 bases match TRBD2. The V gene's germline CDR1 is MGHRA and CDR2 YSYEKL. The CDR3 totals 15 residues. With V trimmed by 1 base and J by 2 bases, 2 bases remained unmatched. CDR3 nucleotide sequence: TGCGCCAGCAGCCAAGGGGGACTAGTCACAGATACGCAGTATTTT. It translates to CASSQGGLVTDTQYF.

This clonotype was recorded at least ten times. The chain is built from TRBV29-1 and TRBJ1-5; D unclear. V was clipped by 2 bases and J by 2 bases, with 7 bases between them. Germline CDR1 SQVTM, CDR2 ANQGSEA. CDR3 length equals 13 residues. CDR3 sequence reads: CSVEYARNQPQHF. The CDR3 DNA reads TGCAGCGTTGAATATGCCCGCAATCAGCCCCAGCATTTT.

The chain recombines TRBV28 with TRBJ2-1; D is unclear. The germline V gene encodes CDR1 MDHEN and CDR2 SYDVKM. Trimming took 3 bases from V and 4 from J, leaving 13 bases between them. There are 15 residues in the CDR3. CDR3: CASSLGQAPYNEQFF. The CDR3 DNA follows: TGTGCCAGCAGTTTGGGTCAGGCCCCTTACAATGAGCAGTTCTTC.

This clonotype was seen repeatedly, ten times or more. This chain uses TRBV6-5 with TRBJ2-7; D unclear. The ends were cut back, 0 bases at V and 7 bases at J, with 16 bases in the middle. Per the germline V gene, CDR1 is MNHEY and CDR2 is SVGAGI. The CDR3 has 15 residues. In DNA form, the CDR3 reads TGTGCCAGCAGTTACTCGGTCGGGTTAGCAAGGGAGCAGTACTTC. Its translation is CASSYSVGLAREQYF.

This clonotype was detected many times. The chain has TRBV9 and TRBJ2-5; the match to TRBD2 covers 10 bases. This CDR3 has 15 residues. Per the germline V gene, CDR1 is SGDLS and CDR2 is YYNGEE. The junction had 8 bases not matched to a gene; V was cut back by 6 bases and J by 3 bases. The CDR3, as DNA: TGTGCCAGCAACCATCGGGGGACTAGCGAAGAGACCCAGTACTTC. This sequence encodes CASNHRGTSEETQYF.

The V call is TRBV27, the J call TRBJ2-4; D is possibly TRBD2 (7 bases). The ends were cut back, 5 bases at V and 10 bases at J, with 15 bases in the middle. This CDR3 has 13 amino acids. Looked up from germline, CDR1 is MNHEY and CDR2 is SMNVEV (reference sequence). CDR3 in amino acids: CASSPLGGGIQYF. The CDR3 bases are TGTGCCAGCAGTCCGCTAGGGGGAGGGATTCAGTACTTC.

The sample holds many counts of this clonotype. The V and J genes are TRBV20-1 and TRBJ2-7; 10 bases are a match to TRBD1. V was clipped by 5 bases and J by 3 bases; unmatched bases: 7. CDR3 length equals 14 residues. Germline V gene sequence: CDR1 DFQATT, CDR2 SNEGSKA (reference sequence). DNA of the CDR3: TGCAGTGCTCCGGACAGGGGGAACATCTACGAGCAGTACTTC. This sequence encodes CSAPDRGNIYEQYF.

The rearrangement uses TRBV28 and TRBJ2-5; no firm D call. This CDR3 contains 16 residues. V was trimmed by 3 bases and J by 2 bases, leaving 16 bases between them. Germline CDR1 reads MDHEN; CDR2 reads SYDVKM. Here the CDR3 DNA reads TGTGCCAGCAGTTTGCTGTTAAACCCCCAGCAAGAGACCCAGTACTTC. Protein sequence: CASSLLLNPQQETQYF.

This clonotype was recorded only once. A clone one base away is much larger, so this may be a read error. The chain carries TRBV7-9 and TRBJ2-7; 8 bases are a match to TRBD1. Losses at the gene ends were 0 bases for V and 2 bases for J; bases not matched to a gene: 6. The length of the CDR3 is 16 residues. CDR1 and CDR2 (germline): SEHNR, FQNEAQ (reference sequence). CDR3 in amino acids: CASSLAVAGGTYEQYF. In DNA form, the CDR3 reads TGTGCCAGCAGCTTAGCCGTAGCAGGGGGCACCTACGAGCAGTACTTC. Looking up the rest from reference TRBV7-9 and TRBJ2-7 gives the full variable domain: DTGVSQNPRHKITKRGQNVTFRCDPISEHNRLYWYRQTLGQGPEFLTYFQNEAQLEKSRLLSDRFSAERPKGSFSTLEIQRTEQGDSAMYLCASSLAVAGGTYEQYFGPGTRLTVT.

This clonotype was detected many times. The V call is TRBV4-1, the J call TRBJ1-5, with D perhaps matching TRBD1 (6 bases). V shed 2 bases and J shed 4 bases, with 12 bases lying between them. Germline CDR1 is MGHRA and CDR2 is YSYEKL. The CDR3 consists of 15 residues. The CDR3 is CASSQMGAANQPQHF. Here the CDR3 DNA reads TGCGCCAGCAGCCAAATGGGGGCAGCTAATCAGCCCCAGCATTTT.

This chain joins TRBV7-9 and TRBJ2-7; a possible D gene is TRBD2 (5 bases). The germline V and J ends were trimmed by 4 bases and 3 bases, with 10 bases remaining between them. Looked up from germline, CDR1 is SEHNR and CDR2 is FQNEAQ (reference sequence). The CDR3 is made up of 13 amino acids. The CDR3 protein is CASSSLRGYEQYF. For the CDR3, the DNA is TGTGCCAGCAGCTCCCTTCGGGGCTACGAGCAGTACTTC.

This clonotype was recorded at least ten times. The chain combines TRBV4-3 with TRBJ1-2, with 12 bases identical to TRBD1. The junction had 6 bases not matched to a gene; V was cut back by 3 bases and J by 1 base. Germline V gene data show CDR1 as LGHNA and CDR2 as YSLEER. This CDR3 contains 17 residues. This CDR3 reads CASSQGQGAPRNYGYTF. CDR3 in DNA: TGCGCCAGCAGCCAGGGACAGGGGGCCCCCCGTAACTATGGCTACACCTTC.

This clonotype was detected ten times or more. The chain has TRBV7-2 and TRBJ2-3; no firm D call. V was shortened by 2 bases and J by 2 bases, with 11 bases between the two germline ends. Germline loops: CDR1 SGHTA, CDR2 FQGNSA. This CDR3 comprises 15 residues. CDR3 DNA sequence: TGTGCCAGCAGCTTAAGTGGGCACCACACAGATACGCAGTATTTT. It encodes CASSLSGHHTDTQYF.

This clonotype was seen ten or more times. The gene calls are TRBV5-1 and TRBJ2-5, with 9 bases identical to TRBD1. V was pared by 0 bases and J by 4 bases, with 4 bases of the junction left unmatched. This CDR3 contains 15 residues. Germline V gene sequence: CDR1 SGHRS, CDR2 YFSETQ. The CDR3 reads CASSLVTGGLETQYF. In nucleotides, the CDR3 is TGCGCCAGCAGCTTGGTGACAGGGGGTTTAGAGACCCAGTACTTC.

This clonotype was recorded a few times. The chain joins TRBV7-2 to TRBJ1-2, with TRBD1 matching over 8 bases. Germline CDR1 and CDR2: SGHTA and FQGNSA. Trimming cost V 1 base and J 3 bases; bases outside gene matches: 7. The CDR3 spans 16 residues. CDR3 sequence: CASSLVASGGDYGYTF. The CDR3 DNA follows: TGTGCCAGCAGCTTAGTCGCGTCAGGGGGCGACTATGGCTACACCTTC.

This clonotype was seen ten or more times. As the CDR3 is not closed by the conserved phenylalanine or tryptophan, this likely results from a read error. No DNA is shown, since the ends of the CDR3 on it are uncertain; the CDR3 is the one TCRdb lists. V usage is TRBV11-2 and J usage is TRBJ1-1; TRBD1, as called in the table, went unchecked against the DNA. The CDR3 length is 13 residues, termini included. The germline V gene has CDR1 SGHAT and CDR2 FQNNGV. The CDR3 loop is CASSSLPGQGFLS.

The gene calls are TRBV24-1 and TRBJ1-2; the D gene is possibly TRBD1 (6 bases). Germline lookup yields CDR1 KGHDR and CDR2 SFDVKD. V lost 3 bases and J lost 2, with 12 bases in between. The CDR3 extends over 15 amino acids. CDR3 bases: TGTGCCACCAGTGATGCAGGGGCCCGGAACTATGGCTACACCTTC. The encoded protein is CATSDAGARNYGYTF.

The chain recombines TRBV7-9 with TRBJ1-5, with TRBD1 matching over 7 bases. CDR3 size: 14 residues. The germline V gene encodes CDR1 SEHNR and CDR2 FQNEAQ (reference sequence). V trimming: 6 bases; J trimming: 1 base; junction bases outside the gene matches: 3. The CDR3 DNA sequence: TGTGCCAGCAGTAGCAGGGGGAGCAATCAGCCCCAGCATTTT. It is translated as CASSSRGSNQPQHF.

The sample holds many counts of this clonotype. The chain joins TRBV6-2 or TRBV6-3 to TRBJ1-5; D remains ambiguous. The ends were cut back, 6 bases at V and 0 bases at J, with 21 bases in the middle. Per the germline V gene, CDR1 is MNHEY and CDR2 is SVGEGT. The CDR3 spans 18 residues. In DNA form, the CDR3 reads TGTGCCAGCAGACCTCCTCAAACCCCCGTCTATAGCAATCAGCCCCAGCATTTT. The encoded protein is CASRPPQTPVYSNQPQHF.

This clonotype was seen repeatedly, ten times or more. The genes are TRBV5-1 and TRBJ1-1; 7 nucleotides line up with TRBD1. The junction had 3 bases not matched to a gene; V was cut back by 0 bases and J by 4 bases. This CDR3 region has 14 residues. CDR1 SGHRS and CDR2 YFSETQ come from the germline V gene. The CDR3 loop reads CASSLGQGGTEAFF. The CDR3 DNA is TGCGCCAGCAGCTTGGGACAGGGAGGCACTGAAGCTTTCTTT.

At least ten counts were recorded for this clonotype. The chain uses TRBV12-3 or TRBV12-4 and TRBJ2-7; TRBD1 aligns across 10 bases. The length of the CDR3 is 14 residues. Trimming at V came to 6 bases and at J to 4 bases, leaving 6 bases not matched to a gene. The CDR3 nucleotides are TGTGCCAGCAGATCCGGGACAGGGGTATACGAGCAGTACTTC. This sequence encodes CASRSGTGVYEQYF.

Ten or more counts support this clonotype. This rearrangement joins TRBV27 to TRBJ2-2; 7 bases match TRBD1. Losses at the gene ends were 6 bases for V and 1 base for J; bases not matched to a gene: 8. Germline lookup yields CDR1 MNHEY and CDR2 SMNVEV (reference sequence). This CDR3 comprises 16 residues. The CDR3 DNA follows: TGTGCCAGCAGAGATTGGACAGGAGGGAACACCGGGGAGCTGTTTTTT. Encoded protein: CASRDWTGGNTGELFF.